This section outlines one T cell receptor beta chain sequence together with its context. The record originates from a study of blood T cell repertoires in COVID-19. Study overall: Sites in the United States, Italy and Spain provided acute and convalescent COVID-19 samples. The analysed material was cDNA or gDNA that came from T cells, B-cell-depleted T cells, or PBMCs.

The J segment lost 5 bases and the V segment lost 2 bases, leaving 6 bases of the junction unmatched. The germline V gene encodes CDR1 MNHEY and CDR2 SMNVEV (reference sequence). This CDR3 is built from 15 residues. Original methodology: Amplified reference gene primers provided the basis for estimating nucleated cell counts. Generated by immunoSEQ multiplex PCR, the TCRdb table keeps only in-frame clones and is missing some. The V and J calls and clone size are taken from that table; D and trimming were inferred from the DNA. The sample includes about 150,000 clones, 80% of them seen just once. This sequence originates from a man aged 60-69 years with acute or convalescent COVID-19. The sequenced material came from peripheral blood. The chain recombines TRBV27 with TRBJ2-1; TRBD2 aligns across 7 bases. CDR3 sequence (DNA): TGTGCCAGCAGTTTAGAATGGGGAGGGAACAATGAGCAGTTCTTC. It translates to CASSLEWGGNNEQFF.